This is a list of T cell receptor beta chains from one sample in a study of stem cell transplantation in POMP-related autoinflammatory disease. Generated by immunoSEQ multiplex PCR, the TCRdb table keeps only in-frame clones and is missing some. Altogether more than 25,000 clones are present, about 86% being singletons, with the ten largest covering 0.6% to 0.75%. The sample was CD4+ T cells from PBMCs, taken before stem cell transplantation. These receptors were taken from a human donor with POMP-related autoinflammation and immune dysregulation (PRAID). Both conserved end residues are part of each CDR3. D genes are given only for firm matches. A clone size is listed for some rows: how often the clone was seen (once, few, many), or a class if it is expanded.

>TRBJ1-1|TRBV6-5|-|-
CASSSDPGGGSTEAFF
TGTGCCAGCAGTTCCGATCCGGGCGGGGGGAGCACTGAAGCTTTCTTT
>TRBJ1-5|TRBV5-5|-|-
CASSLEQGNQPQHF
TGTGCCAGCAGCTTGGAGCAGGGCAATCAGCCCCAGCATTTT
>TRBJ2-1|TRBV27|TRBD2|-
CASSPTLSGSSYNEQFF
TGTGCCAGCAGCCCTACTCTGAGCGGGAGCTCCTACAATGAGCAGTTCTTC
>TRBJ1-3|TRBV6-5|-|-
CASSYSSTSGNTIYF
TGTGCCAGCAGTTACTCGTCCACCTCTGGAAACACCATATATTTT
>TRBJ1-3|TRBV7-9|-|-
CASSLRPSGPGNTIYF
TGTGCCAGCAGCTTACGACCCAGTGGGCCCGGAAACACCATATATTTT
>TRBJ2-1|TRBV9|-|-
CASSPPGINEQFF
TGTGCCAGCAGCCCCCCTGGAATCAATGAGCAGTTCTTC
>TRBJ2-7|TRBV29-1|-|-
CSVATGYYEQYF
TGCAGCGTAGCCACAGGGTACTACGAGCAGTACTTC
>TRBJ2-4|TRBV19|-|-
CASSIGTVGANIQYF
TGTGCCAGTAGTATAGGGACAGTGGGGGCAAACATTCAGTACTTC
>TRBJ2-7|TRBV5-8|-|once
CASSLAGWGYEQYF
TGTGCCAGCAGCTTGGCCGGGTGGGGATACGAGCAGTACTTC
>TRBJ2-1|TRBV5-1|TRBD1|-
CASSFRQGIDSSYNEQFF
TGCGCCAGCAGCTTTAGACAGGGAATCGATAGCTCCTACAATGAGCAGTTCTTC
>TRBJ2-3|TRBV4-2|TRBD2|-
CASSQAQGGGVSDTQYF
TGTGCCAGCAGCCAAGCCCAGGGCGGGGGGGTTTCGGATACGCAGTATTTT
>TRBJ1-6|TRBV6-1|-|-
CASSPTFSYNSPLHF
TGTGCCAGCAGTCCCACCTTCTCCTATAATTCACCCCTCCACTTT
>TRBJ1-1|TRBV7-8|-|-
CASSSRTVRTEAFF
TGTGCCAGCAGCTCTCGGACGGTTCGAACTGAAGCTTTCTTT
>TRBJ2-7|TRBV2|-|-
CASSPSGSDEQYF
TGTGCCAGCAGCCCTTCCGGGAGTGATGAGCAGTACTTC
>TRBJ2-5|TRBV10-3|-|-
CAISESLDQETQYF
TGTGCCATCAGTGAGAGTCTAGACCAAGAGACCCAGTACTTC
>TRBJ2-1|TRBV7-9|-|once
CASSPREAGSVNEQFF
TGTGCCAGCAGCCCCCGAGAAGCAGGGTCCGTCAATGAGCAGTTCTTC
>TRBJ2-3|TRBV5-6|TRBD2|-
CASRRTSGGASTDTQYF
TGTGCCAGCAGGAGGACTAGCGGGGGGGCTAGCACAGATACGCAGTATTTT
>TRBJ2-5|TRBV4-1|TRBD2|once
CASSQGSVRETETQYF
TGCGCCAGCAGCCAAGGGTCAGTGCGGGAGACAGAGACCCAGTACTTC
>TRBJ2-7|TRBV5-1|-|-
CASSFNREAYEQYF
TGCGCCAGCAGCTTCAACAGGGAAGCCTACGAGCAGTACTTC
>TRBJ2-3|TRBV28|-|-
CASSTVLGGTAADTQYF
TGTGCCAGTTCCACGGTTTTGGGGGGAACAGCCGCAGATACGCAGTATTTT
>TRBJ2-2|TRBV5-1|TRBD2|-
CASRRTSGGSTGELFF
TGCGCCAGCAGACGGACTAGCGGGGGATCCACCGGGGAGCTGTTTTTT
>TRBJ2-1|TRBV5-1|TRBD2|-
CASSPGTSGYNEQFF
TGCGCCAGCAGCCCAGGGACTAGCGGTTACAATGAGCAGTTCTTC
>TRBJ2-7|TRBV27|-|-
CASSFRDTTYEQYF
TGTGCCAGCAGTTTCCGGGACACCACCTACGAGCAGTACTTC
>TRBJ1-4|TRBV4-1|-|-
CASSQGGLATNEKLFF
TGCGCCAGCAGCCAAGGGGGATTGGCAACTAATGAAAAACTGTTTTTT
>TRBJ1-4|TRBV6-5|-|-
CASSLNSATNEKLFF
TGTGCCAGCAGCCTGAACAGTGCAACTAATGAAAAACTGTTTTTT
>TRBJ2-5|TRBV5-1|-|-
CASSSTGETQYF
TGCGCCAGCAGCTCTACCGGGGAGACCCAGTACTTC
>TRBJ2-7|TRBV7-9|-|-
CASSLAGGPYEQYF
TGTGCCAGCAGCTTAGCGGGGGGGCCCTACGAGCAGTACTTC
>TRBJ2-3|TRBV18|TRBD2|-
CASSHLAGGPKDTQYF
TGTGCCAGCTCCCACTTAGCGGGGGGGCCTAAAGATACGCAGTATTTT
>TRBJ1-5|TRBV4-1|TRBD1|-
CASSPTGTANQPQHF
TGCGCCAGCAGCCCTACCGGGACAGCTAATCAGCCCCAGCATTTT
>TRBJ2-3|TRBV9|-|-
CASSHLSTDTQYF
TGTGCCAGCAGCCATCTTAGCACAGATACGCAGTATTTT